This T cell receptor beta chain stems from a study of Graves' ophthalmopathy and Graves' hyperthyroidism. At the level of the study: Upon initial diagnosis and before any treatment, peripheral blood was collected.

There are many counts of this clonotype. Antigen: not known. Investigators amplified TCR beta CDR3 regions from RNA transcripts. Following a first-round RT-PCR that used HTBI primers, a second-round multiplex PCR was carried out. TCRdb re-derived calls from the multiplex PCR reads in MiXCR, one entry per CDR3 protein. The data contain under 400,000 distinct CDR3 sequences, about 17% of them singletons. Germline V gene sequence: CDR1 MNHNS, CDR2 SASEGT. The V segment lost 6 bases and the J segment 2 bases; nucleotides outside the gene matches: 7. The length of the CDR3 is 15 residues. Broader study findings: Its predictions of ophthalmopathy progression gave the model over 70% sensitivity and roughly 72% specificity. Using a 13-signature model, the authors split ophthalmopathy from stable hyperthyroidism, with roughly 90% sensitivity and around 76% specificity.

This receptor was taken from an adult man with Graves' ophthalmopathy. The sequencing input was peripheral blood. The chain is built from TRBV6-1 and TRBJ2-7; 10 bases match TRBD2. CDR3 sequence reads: CASSRGLARTYEQYF. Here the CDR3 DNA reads TGTGCCAGCAGCCGGGGACTAGCGAGAACCTACGAGCAGTACTTC.